This T cell receptor beta chain was obtained from a study of blood T cell repertoires in COVID-19. About the study: The origin of the acute and convalescent COVID-19 samples was the United States, Italy and Spain. Sample material is recorded as cDNA or gDNA derived from T cells, B-cell-depleted T cells, or PBMCs.

Authors' processing steps: From reference gene primer amplification, estimates of nucleated cell counts were derived. Sequenced by immunoSEQ multiplex PCR; TCRdb stores in-frame clones only, minus some. That table furnishes V, J and clone size, whereas the DNA furnished D and trimming. The sample records over 90,000 clones, roughly four fifths being singletons. Looked up from germline, CDR1 is MNHEY and CDR2 is SVGAGI. The germline V and J ends were trimmed by 0 bases and 4 bases, with 12 bases remaining between them. This CDR3 contains 15 residues. The receptor was isolated from a man between 45 and 60 years old with active or convalescent COVID-19. The V gene is TRBV6-5, the J gene TRBJ1-2; weak D call: TRBD1 (5 bases). Sequenced sample: peripheral blood. CDR3 amino acids: CASSYSRGSPYGYTF. CDR3 in DNA: TGTGCCAGCAGTTACTCGCGGGGCAGCCCCTATGGCTACACCTTC.